This section outlines one T cell receptor (beta chain) sequence together with its context. This clonotype was seen ten or more times. Its antigen is currently not known. Per-base qualities were not stored, and no clone one base away is much larger. The healthy controls were volunteers from a blood bank in Maryland, USA. Unsorted PBMC libraries were generated from 2 million PBMCs stored in RNAlater at -80 °C until RNA extraction. Peripheral blood was subjected to Ficoll-Hypaque density gradient centrifugation to isolate PBMCs, which were then cryopreserved in liquid nitrogen. The CDR3 starts with the cysteine, ends with the phenylalanine, and has 14 residues. The retained sequence is limited to the CDR3, 42 bases, with the frame set at the first base. V gives up 6 bases and J gives up 6 bases, and the segment between their germline ends measures 15 bases. These data come from a study of neurological immune-mediated disorders (dated by TCRdb to the late 2010s). A note on the overall study: Peripheral blood TCR-beta repertoires from patients with HTLV-I-associated myelopathy (HAM/TSP), patients with multiple sclerosis, and healthy controls were compared in the study using UMI-based sequencing. The cohort included some 68 subjects: 14 with HAM/TSP, about 35 with multiple sclerosis, and around 20 healthy controls. The roughly 99 TCR-beta libraries covered PBMC samples along with longitudinal samples, technical triplicates, and paired sorted CD4+ and CD8+ T-cell subsets.

To synthesize cDNA, template-switch 5'RACE was performed with a primer carrying a 10-nucleotide random unique molecular identifier so that each TCR transcript was tagged. Every sequencing run yielded over 160 million TCR-beta sequences covering 15-18 subjects. The RNeasy kit was used to extract total RNA. The KAPA Real-time Library Amplification kit was used to amplify TCR-beta VDJ regions with primers for the TCR constant region and the 5'RACE anchor. A first PCR added sample indexes and Illumina adaptors, after which a second PCR increased the library yield. After Ampure bead purification, the roughly 650 bp TCR product was size-selected on a 2% E-gel SizeSelection system. Before pooling, library quality was assessed on a Bioanalyzer, concentration was determined with Qubit, and library quantification was performed with the Kapa Library Quantification kit. Libraries were sequenced paired-end 2 x 150 bp on an Illumina HiSeq 2500. To increase sequence diversity, about 23-30% phiX was spiked into each library pool. Per the source publication's procedure: Quality-filtered reads were processed with the UMI-based MiGEC pipeline, and over 80% of raw TCR sequences were removed by the MiGEC pipeline during error correction. IMGT germline references were used for alignment of VDJ genes, and clonotypes were defined by a unique CDR3 amino acid sequence together with V-J genes. VDJtools evaluated clonal expansion, Shannon diversity and CDR3 relatedness (CalcPairwiseDistances, ClusterSamples); CLCbio workbench built phylogenetic trees. A clone was classed as expanded if it had 8 or more unique UMIs, a cutoff based on coefficient-of-variation modelling across technical triplicates. TCRdb reanalyzed the raw reads on its own, using fastp at Q25 for trimming and MiXCR for clone calling, and kept in-frame beta chains. Under each unique CDR3 protein, matching rows form one entry showing the most common genes and DNA. The V and J calls reflect TCRdb's pipeline rather than the authors' work. The sample table records some 77,000 distinct CDR3 sequences; about 9.5% of these occur just once. The ten biggest clones cover about 1.8% of the sample.

What the authors observed across the whole study: No identical CDR3 amino acid sequences were shared among expanded clones across subjects, suggesting private TCR-beta repertoires in all groups. TCR clonal expansion was highest in HAM/TSP patients and lowest in MS patients, with MS patients falling below even healthy controls.

Sequencing was performed on PBMCs. The chain uses TRBV12-3 or TRBV12-4 and TRBJ1-5; no D gene call is confident. The origin of this receptor is a man over 45 in good health. At the DNA level, the sequence is TGTGCCAGCAGGCCATCAGGATTTTCTCAGCCCCAGCATTTT. Its protein product is CASRPSGFSQPQHF.